One sample yielded the 7 T cell receptor beta chains listed below, sequenced in a study of cytomegalovirus exposure and HLA in healthy donors. The PCR was carried out with 60 Vbeta primers and 13 Jbeta primers. Clones were read by immunoSEQ multiplex PCR, and TCRdb kept only the in-frame ones, dropping some. The repertoire holds some 150,000 clones, with 80% as singletons. Source material: PBMCs. The receptor source for this set is a man under 40 in good health and CMV-seronegative.

The chain uses TRBV5-1 and TRBJ2-3, with 10 bases lining up with TRBD2. J lost 6 bases, V lost 3 bases, and 16 bases had no gene match. The CDR3 consists of 18 residues. The germline V gene encodes CDR1 SGHRS and CDR2 YFSETQ. CDR3 coding DNA: TGCGCCAGCAGCTGGCCTCCTCTAGCGGGGGTTAAGGCGGATACGCAGTATTTT. Its translation: CASSWPPLAGVKADTQYF. Full variable domain (missing parts from reference TRBV5-1 and TRBJ2-3): KAGVTQTPRYLIKTRGQQVTLSCSPISGHRSVSWYQQTPGQGLQFLFEYFSETQRNKGNFPGRFSGRQFSNSRSEMNVSTLELGDSALYLCASSWPPLAGVKADTQYFGPGTRLTVL.

In this sample, this clone turned up a few times. The chain combines TRBV6-4 with TRBJ2-6; a possible D gene is TRBD1 (5 bases). Trimming removed 0 bases at V and 3 bases at J, with 6 bases between. This CDR3 is 15 amino acids long. Germline loops: CDR1 MRHNA, CDR2 SNTAGT. This CDR3 reads CASSDSQGGANVLTF. As DNA, the CDR3 is TGTGCCAGCAGTGACTCCCAGGGTGGGGCCAACGTCCTGACTTTC.

The chain joins TRBV5-1 to TRBJ2-7; possible D gene TRBD1, 6 bases. The CDR3 covers 15 residues. Deletions cut 4 bases from V and 2 bases from J, with 16 bases between. Germline lookup yields CDR1 SGHRS and CDR2 YFSETQ. DNA of the CDR3: TGCGCCAGCAGCCCCGACGGACAGCTTGCCTACGAGCAGTACTTC. Translating it yields CASSPDGQLAYEQYF.

The chain recombines TRBV6-4 with TRBJ2-4; the D gene is possibly TRBD2 (5 bases). Per the germline V gene, CDR1 is MRHNA and CDR2 is SNTAGT. V was trimmed by 6 bases and J by 6 bases, leaving 12 bases between them. This CDR3 is 13 amino acids long. The CDR3 protein is CASSEGRGNIQYF. As DNA, the CDR3 is TGTGCCAGCAGCGAAGGACGGGGAAACATTCAGTACTTC.

This clone was detected only once. The V call is TRBV7-2, the J call TRBJ1-3; TRBD1 agrees at 12 bases. The trim removed 6 bases at V and 4 bases at J, leaving 7 bases unmatched. Germline V gene lookup returns CDR1 SGHTA and CDR2 FQGNSA. The CDR3 sequence is 16 residues long. The CDR3 loop is CASSYPGQGAGNTIYF. CDR3 nucleotides: TGTGCCAGCAGTTATCCGGGACAGGGGGCAGGAAACACCATATATTTT. The full variable domain, with the rest looked up from reference TRBV7-2 and TRBJ1-3, is GAGVSQSPSNKVTEKGKDVELRCDPISGHTALYWYRQSLGQGLEFLIYFQGNSAPDKSGLPSDRFSAERTGGSVSTLTIQRTQQEDSAVYLCASSYPGQGAGNTIYFGEGSWLTVV.

This clone has a single count. V is TRBV28 and J is TRBJ1-6; D gene ambiguous. V was shortened by 3 bases and J by 7 bases, with 13 bases between the two germline ends. Germline V lookup: CDR1 MDHEN, CDR2 SYDVKM. The CDR3 has 15 residues. This CDR3 is CASSFRDSLNSPLHF. CDR3 bases: TGTGCCAGCAGTTTTCGAGATTCTCTCAATTCACCCCTCCACTTT. Drawing the rest from reference TRBV28 and TRBJ1-6, the complete variable domain is DVKVTQSSRYLVKRTGEKVFLECVQDMDHENMFWYRQDPGLGLRLIYFSYDVKMKEKGDIPEGYSVSREKKERFSLILESASTNQTSMYLCASSFRDSLNSPLHFGNGTRLTVT.

This chain links TRBV7-2 with TRBJ1-1; D ambiguous. V was clipped by 0 bases and J by 0 bases, with 17 bases between them. CDR3 size: 18 residues. The germline V gene has CDR1 SGHTA and CDR2 FQGNSA. DNA for the CDR3: TGTGCCAGCAGCTTAGCCCCAGGCCGGGGAAGGGTGAACACTGAAGCTTTCTTT. Protein: CASSLAPGRGRVNTEAFF.